These 10 T cell receptor beta chains were sequenced from one sample in a study of T cells in Graves' hyperthyroidism and ophthalmopathy. What was amplified from RNA transcripts were TCR beta CDR3 regions. First-round RT-PCR of the TCR CDR3 relied on the HTBI primer set. TCRdb re-derived calls from the multiplex PCR reads in MiXCR, one entry per CDR3 protein. The data contain roughly 800,000 distinct CDR3 sequences, 38% of them singletons. The sequenced sample consisted of blood. The receptors here all came from a man between 18 and 35 years old with Graves' hyperthyroidism.

The CDR3 protein is CASSIRERYSPLHF. The CDR3 bases are TGTGCCAGTAGTATTCGGGAGCGATATTCACCCCTCCACTTT. The V and J genes are TRBV19 and TRBJ1-6; the D is unclear. The CDR3 covers 14 residues. Trimming stripped 3 bases from V and 8 bases from J, with 11 bases between. Germline CDR1 is LNHDA and CDR2 is SQIVND (reference sequence).

A few counts support this clonotype. The rearrangement links TRBV20-1 to TRBJ2-7; D perhaps matches TRBD2 (5 bases). Germline V gene lookup returns CDR1 DFQATT and CDR2 SNEGSKA (reference sequence). The CDR3 loop spans 13 amino acids. The V and J ends lost 3 bases and 3 bases respectively, with 12 bases between them. The CDR3 protein is CSASVGKHYEQYF. In nucleotides, the CDR3 is TGCAGTGCTAGTGTCGGGAAACACTACGAGCAGTACTTC.

This clonotype was detected a few times. The gene calls are TRBV5-1 and TRBJ2-7; 10 bases align to TRBD2. Germline V CDR1 and CDR2: SGHRS, YFSETQ. J lost 5 bases, V lost 2 bases, and 7 bases had no gene match. The CDR3 runs to 15 residues. CDR3: CASSFTGTSVDEQYF. For the CDR3, the DNA is TGCGCCAGCAGCTTTACCGGGACTAGCGTCGACGAGCAGTACTTC.

Only a few counts were recorded for this clonotype. The chain joins TRBV9 to TRBJ1-5; 7 bases map to TRBD1. Germline V lookup: CDR1 SGDLS, CDR2 YYNGEE. CDR3 length equals 16 residues. Trimming took 3 bases from V and 6 from J; bases not matched to a gene: 12. CDR3 DNA sequence: TGTGCCAGCAGCGCACCTACAGGGGCGTTGGGTCAGCCCCAGCATTTT. Its protein product is CASSAPTGALGQPQHF. Supplemented by reference TRBV9 and TRBJ1-5, the full variable domain reads DSGVTQTPKHLITATGQRVTLRCSPRSGDLSVYWYQQSLDQGLQFLIQYYNGEERAKGNILERFSAQQFPDLHSELNLSSLELGDSALYFCASSAPTGALGQPQHFGDGTRLSIL.

The chain links TRBV4-1 to TRBJ2-7; D perhaps matches TRBD1 (5 bases). V lost 1 base and J 5 bases, leaving 9 bases between the germline ends. The CDR3 consists of 13 residues. CDR1 and CDR2 (germline): MGHRA, YSYEKL. In nucleotides, the CDR3 is TGCGCCAGCAGCCAAGTTCAGGGTCACGAGCAGTACTTC. Translated, it gives CASSQVQGHEQYF.

The chain uses TRBV2 and TRBJ1-1; D perhaps matches TRBD1 (5 bases). This CDR3 contains 15 residues. Per germline, CDR1 SNHLY and CDR2 FYNNEI. Trimming took 2 bases from V and 4 from J, leaving 14 bases between them. CDR3 in DNA: TGTGCCAGCAGTGAAAATAGGGGCATTGGCACTGAAGCTTTCTTT. Protein sequence: CASSENRGIGTEAFF.

This clonotype has just a few counts. The chain is built from TRBV7-2 and TRBJ2-7; D uncertain. Germline assignment: CDR1 SGHTA and CDR2 FQGNSA. The CDR3 spans 14 residues. Trimming took 1 base from V and 3 from J, leaving 10 bases between them. The CDR3 bases are TGTGCCAGCAGCTTAGATCCGACTTACTACGAGCAGTACTTC. It specifies CASSLDPTYYEQYF.

The table lists this clonotype with many counts. The chain joins TRBV29-1 to TRBJ1-2; TRBD1 aligns across 8 bases. CDR1 SQVTM and CDR2 ANQGSEA come from the germline V gene. J was trimmed by 3 bases and V by 4 bases; bases with no gene match: 7. The CDR3 spans 14 residues. CDR3 nucleotides: TGCAGCGTTGGGGCGGGGGGACAGGACTATGGCTACACCTTC. Protein product: CSVGAGGQDYGYTF. Variable domain in full (rest from reference TRBV29-1 and TRBJ1-2): SAVISQKPSRDICQRGTSLTIQCQVDSQVTMMFWYRQQPGQSLTLIATANQGSEATYESGFVIDKFPISRPNLTFSTLTVSNMSPEDSSIYLCSVGAGGQDYGYTFGSGTRLTVV.

The chain couples TRBV29-1 to TRBJ1-4, with a tentative D call TRBD1 (5 bases). V was cut by 4 bases and J by 5 bases, with 14 bases left in between. Germline V gives CDR1 SQVTM, CDR2 ANQGSEA. The CDR3 runs 14 residues. The CDR3 DNA reads as TGCAGCGTTGTATCGGGGCTTCGGAATGAAAAACTGTTTTTT. This sequence encodes CSVVSGLRNEKLFF.

The chain joins TRBV2 to TRBJ1-1; 7 bases match TRBD1. J was trimmed by 4 bases and V by 1 base; bases with no gene match: 3. Germline CDR1 is SNHLY and CDR2 is FYNNEI. The CDR3 covers 14 residues. CDR3 sequence reads: CASSEGQGSTEAFF. As DNA, the CDR3 is TGTGCCAGCAGTGAAGGACAGGGATCCACTGAAGCTTTCTTT. The variable domain in full, with the rest retrieved from reference TRBV2 and TRBJ1-1, is EPEVTQTPSHQVTQMGQEVILRCVPISNHLYFYWYRQILGQKVEFLVSFYNNEISEKSEIFDDQFSVERPDGSNFTLKIRSTKLEDSAMYFCASSEGQGSTEAFFGQGTRLTVV.